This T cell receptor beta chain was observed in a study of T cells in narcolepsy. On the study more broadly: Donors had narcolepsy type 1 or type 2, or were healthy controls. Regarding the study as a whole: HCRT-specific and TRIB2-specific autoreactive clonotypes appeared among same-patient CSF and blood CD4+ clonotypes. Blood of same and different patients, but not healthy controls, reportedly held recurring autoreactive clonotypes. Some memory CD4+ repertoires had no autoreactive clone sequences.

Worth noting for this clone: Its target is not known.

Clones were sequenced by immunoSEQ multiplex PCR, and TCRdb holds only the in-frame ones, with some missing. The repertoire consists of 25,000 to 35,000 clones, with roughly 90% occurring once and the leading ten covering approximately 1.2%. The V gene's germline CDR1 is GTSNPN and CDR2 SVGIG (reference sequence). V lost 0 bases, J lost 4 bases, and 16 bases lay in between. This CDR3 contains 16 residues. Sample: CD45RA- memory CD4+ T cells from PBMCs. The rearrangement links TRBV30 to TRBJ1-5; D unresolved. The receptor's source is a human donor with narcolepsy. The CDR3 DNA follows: TGTGCCTGGAGTGTACCTAGACGGGGTTTAAATCAGCCCCAGCATTTT. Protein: CAWSVPRRGLNQPQHF.